This T cell receptor (beta chain) appears in the sequencing data of a study of T cell responses to AZD1222 COVID-19 vaccine. The method was immunoSEQ multiplex PCR; TCRdb's version includes in-frame clones alone and lacks a portion of them. In the table there are about 76,000 clones, around nine tenths of which are singletons. Findings and caveats of the study: The donor cohort was predominantly white British with a female majority, and clonal diversity may have been underestimated.

On this clone: Its antigen is currently unknown.

The V end lost 8 bases, the J end lost 7 bases, and 12 bases lay between the germline ends. This CDR3 spans 12 amino acids. Germline values: CDR1 SNHLY, CDR2 FYNNEI. This sample comprised peripheral blood, obtained on day 0 of AZD1222 vaccination. The sequence came from an adult in good health. The rearrangement uses TRBV2 and TRBJ1-5, with D perhaps matching TRBD1 (5 bases). The CDR3 coding sequence is TGTGCCAGCCGGGGGGAAGGCCAGCCCCAGCATTTT. Its protein is CASRGEGQPQHF.